This T cell receptor (beta chain) was identified during a study of human thymus T cells. Generated by immunoSEQ multiplex PCR, the TCRdb table keeps only in-frame clones and is missing some. Here the sample spans fewer than 85,000 clones, 90% to 95% being singletons. Findings of the study overall: Thymic repertoires from unrelated individuals overlapped highly, related research reported. Usage of V and J genes appeared biased in thymic and blood repertoires.

V was pared by 1 base and J by 6 bases, with 9 bases between. Germline CDR1 SEHNR, CDR2 FQNEAQ (reference sequence). This CDR3 has 13 residues. Worth noting for this clone: The antigen remains unidentified.

From resections taken during corrective heart surgery, the thymus tissue was obtained. Healthy Finnish infants undergoing corrective surgery for congenital heart defects were the donors. The sequenced sample consisted of thymus tissue. The chain recombines TRBV7-9 with TRBJ1-2, with a tentative D call TRBD1 (5 bases). This TCR was recovered from a girl less than two years old with a congenital heart defect but otherwise immunologically healthy. CDR3 DNA: TGTGCCAGCAGCTTAGAGGGGTTCCATGGCTACACCTTC. Its translation is CASSLEGFHGYTF.